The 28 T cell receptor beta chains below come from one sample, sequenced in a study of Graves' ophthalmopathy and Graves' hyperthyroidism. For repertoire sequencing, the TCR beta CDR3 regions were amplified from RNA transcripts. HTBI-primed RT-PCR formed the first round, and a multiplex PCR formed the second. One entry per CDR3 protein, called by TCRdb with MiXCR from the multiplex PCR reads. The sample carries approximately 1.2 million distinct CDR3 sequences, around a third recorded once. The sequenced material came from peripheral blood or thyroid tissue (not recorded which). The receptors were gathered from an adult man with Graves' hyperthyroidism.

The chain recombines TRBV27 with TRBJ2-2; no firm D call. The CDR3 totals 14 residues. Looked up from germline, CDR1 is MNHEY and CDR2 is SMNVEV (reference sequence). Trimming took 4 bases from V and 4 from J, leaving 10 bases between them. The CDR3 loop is CASSSGSGTGELFF. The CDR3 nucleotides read TGTGCCAGCAGTTCCGGGTCGGGCACCGGGGAGCTGTTTTTT.

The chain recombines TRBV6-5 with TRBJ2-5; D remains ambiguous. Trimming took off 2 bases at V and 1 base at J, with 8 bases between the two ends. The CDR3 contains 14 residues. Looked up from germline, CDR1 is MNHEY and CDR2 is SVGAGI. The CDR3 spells CASSYPNPQETQYF. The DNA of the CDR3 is TGTGCCAGCAGTTACCCTAACCCCCAAGAGACCCAGTACTTC.

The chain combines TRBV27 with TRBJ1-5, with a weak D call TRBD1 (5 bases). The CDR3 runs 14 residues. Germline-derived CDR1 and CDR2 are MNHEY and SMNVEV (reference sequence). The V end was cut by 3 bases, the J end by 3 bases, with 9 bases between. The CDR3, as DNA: TGTGCCAGCAGTTTCCGGGACGTCAATCAGCCCCAGCATTTT. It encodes CASSFRDVNQPQHF.

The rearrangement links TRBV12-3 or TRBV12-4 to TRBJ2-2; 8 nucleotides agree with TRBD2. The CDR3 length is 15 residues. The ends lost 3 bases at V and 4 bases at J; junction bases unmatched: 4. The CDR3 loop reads CASSFVLAGTGELFF. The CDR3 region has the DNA TGTGCCAGCAGTTTCGTGCTAGCGGGCACCGGGGAGCTGTTTTTT.

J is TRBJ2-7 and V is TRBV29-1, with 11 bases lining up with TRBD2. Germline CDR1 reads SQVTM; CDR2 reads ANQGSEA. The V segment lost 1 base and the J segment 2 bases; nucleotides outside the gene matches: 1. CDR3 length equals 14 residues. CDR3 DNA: TGCAGCGTTGAAGTTAGCGGGAGGGCCTACGAGCAGTACTTC. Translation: CSVEVSGRAYEQYF.

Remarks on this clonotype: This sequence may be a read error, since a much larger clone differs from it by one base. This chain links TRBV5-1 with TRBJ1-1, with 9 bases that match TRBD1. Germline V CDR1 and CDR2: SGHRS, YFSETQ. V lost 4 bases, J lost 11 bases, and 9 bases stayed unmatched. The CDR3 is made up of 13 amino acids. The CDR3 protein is CASSTGGQMRAFF. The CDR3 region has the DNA TGCGCCAGCAGCACAGGGGGCCAGATGAGGGCTTTCTTT. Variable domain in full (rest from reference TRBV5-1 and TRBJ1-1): KAGVTQTPRYLIKTRGQQVTLSCSPISGHRSVSWYQQTPGQGLQFLFEYFSETQRNKGNFPGRFSGRQFSNSRSEMNVSTLELGDSALYLCASSTGGQMRAFFGQGTRLTVV.

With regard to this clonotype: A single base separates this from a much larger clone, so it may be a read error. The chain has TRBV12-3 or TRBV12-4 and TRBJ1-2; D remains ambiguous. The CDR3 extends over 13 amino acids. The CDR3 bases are TGTGCCAGCAGTTTATACGAACTCTATTGCTACACCTTC. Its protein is CASSLYELYCYTF.

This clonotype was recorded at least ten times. The CDR3 bases are TGCAGCGTCGCCGGGACAGGGGACGGACTGCCCCAGCATTTT. Amino acids: CSVAGTGDGLPQHF. The gene calls are TRBV29-1 and TRBJ1-5; 10 nucleotides agree with TRBD1. J gave up 9 bases and V 6 bases, and 11 bases lay outside the gene matches. The CDR3 spans 14 residues. The V gene's germline CDR1 is SQVTM and CDR2 ANQGSEA. The full variable domain, rest sourced from reference TRBV29-1 and TRBJ1-5, is SAVISQKPSRDICQRGTSLTIQCQVDSQVTMMFWYRQQPGQSLTLIATANQGSEATYESGFVIDKFPISRPNLTFSTLTVSNMSPEDSSIYLCSVAGTGDGLPQHFGDGTRLSIL.

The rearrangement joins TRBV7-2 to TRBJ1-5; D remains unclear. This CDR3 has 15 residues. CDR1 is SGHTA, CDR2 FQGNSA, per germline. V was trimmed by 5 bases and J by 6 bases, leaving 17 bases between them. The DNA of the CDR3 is TGTGCCAGCAGCGTTGAATGGAGGGCCGGTCAGCCCCAGCATTTT. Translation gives CASSVEWRAGQPQHF.

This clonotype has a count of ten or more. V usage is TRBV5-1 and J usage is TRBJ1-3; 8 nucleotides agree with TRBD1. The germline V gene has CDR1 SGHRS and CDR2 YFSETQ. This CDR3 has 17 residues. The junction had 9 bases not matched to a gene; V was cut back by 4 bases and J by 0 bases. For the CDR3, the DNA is TGCGCCAGCAGCAGAGGGACAGGCGCCAACTCTGGAAACACCATATATTTT. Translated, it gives CASSRGTGANSGNTIYF.

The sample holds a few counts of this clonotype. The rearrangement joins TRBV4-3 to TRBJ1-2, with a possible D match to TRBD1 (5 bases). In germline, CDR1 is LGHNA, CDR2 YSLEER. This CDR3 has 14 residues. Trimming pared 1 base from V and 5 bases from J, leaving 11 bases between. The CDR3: CASSQGPKGYGYTF. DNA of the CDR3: TGCGCCAGCAGCCAAGGCCCCAAGGGGTATGGCTACACCTTC.

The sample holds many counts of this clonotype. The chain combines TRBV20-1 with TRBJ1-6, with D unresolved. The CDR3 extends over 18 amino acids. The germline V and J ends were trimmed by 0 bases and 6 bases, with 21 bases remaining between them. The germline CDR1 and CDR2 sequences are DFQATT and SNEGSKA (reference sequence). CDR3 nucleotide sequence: TGCAGTGCTAGAGAATCCCTGACCTCAGCCGGGCCTAATTCACCCCTCCACTTT. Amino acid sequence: CSARESLTSAGPNSPLHF.

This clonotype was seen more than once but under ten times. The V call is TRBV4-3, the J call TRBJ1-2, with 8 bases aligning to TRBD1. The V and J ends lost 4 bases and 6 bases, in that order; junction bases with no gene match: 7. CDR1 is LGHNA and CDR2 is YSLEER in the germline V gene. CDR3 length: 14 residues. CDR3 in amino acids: CASSPGQGSDGYTF. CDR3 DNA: TGCGCCAGCAGCCCAGGACAGGGTAGCGATGGCTACACCTTC.

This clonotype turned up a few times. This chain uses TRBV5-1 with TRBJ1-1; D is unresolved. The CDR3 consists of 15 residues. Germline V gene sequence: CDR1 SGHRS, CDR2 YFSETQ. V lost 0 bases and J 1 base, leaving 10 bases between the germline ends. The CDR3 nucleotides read TGCGCCAGCAGCTTGGCCGCCAGGACGAACACTGAAGCTTTCTTT. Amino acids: CASSLAARTNTEAFF.

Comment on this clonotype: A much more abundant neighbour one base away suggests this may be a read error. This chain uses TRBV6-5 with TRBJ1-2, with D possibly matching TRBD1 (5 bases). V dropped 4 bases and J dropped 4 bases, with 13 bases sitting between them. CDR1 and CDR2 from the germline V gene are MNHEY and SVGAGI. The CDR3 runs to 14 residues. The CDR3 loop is CASSSLGQGYGYTF. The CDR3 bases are TGTGCCAGCAGTTCCCTCGGCCAGGGCTATGGCTACACCTTC.

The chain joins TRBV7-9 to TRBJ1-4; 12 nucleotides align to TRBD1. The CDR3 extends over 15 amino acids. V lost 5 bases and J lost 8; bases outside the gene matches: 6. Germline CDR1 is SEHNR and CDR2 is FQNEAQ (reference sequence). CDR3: CASSALGTGGEKLFF. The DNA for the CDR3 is TGTGCCAGCAGCGCCCTGGGGACAGGGGGCGAAAAACTGTTTTTT.

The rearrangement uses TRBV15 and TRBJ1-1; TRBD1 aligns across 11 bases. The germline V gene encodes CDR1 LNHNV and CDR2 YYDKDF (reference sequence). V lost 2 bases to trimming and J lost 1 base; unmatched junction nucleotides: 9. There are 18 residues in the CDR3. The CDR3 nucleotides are TGTGCCACCAGCAGATTAACCGGGACAGGGGGTAGGAACACTGAAGCTTTCTTT. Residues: CATSRLTGTGGRNTEAFF.

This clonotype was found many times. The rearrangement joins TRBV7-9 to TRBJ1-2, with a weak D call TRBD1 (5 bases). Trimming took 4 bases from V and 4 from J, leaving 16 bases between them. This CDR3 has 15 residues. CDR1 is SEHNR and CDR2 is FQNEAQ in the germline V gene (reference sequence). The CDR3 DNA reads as TGTGCCAGCAGCTCCGGGGGATATTTACCCTATGGCTACACCTTC. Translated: CASSSGGYLPYGYTF.

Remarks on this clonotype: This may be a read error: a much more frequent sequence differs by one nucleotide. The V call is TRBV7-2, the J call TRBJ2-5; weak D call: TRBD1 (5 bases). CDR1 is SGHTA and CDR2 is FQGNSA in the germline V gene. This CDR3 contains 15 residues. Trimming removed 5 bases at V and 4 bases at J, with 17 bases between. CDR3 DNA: TGTGCCAGCAGCCCCGACTTGGGGCGAATAGAGACCCAGTACTTC. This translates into CASSPDLGRIETQYF.

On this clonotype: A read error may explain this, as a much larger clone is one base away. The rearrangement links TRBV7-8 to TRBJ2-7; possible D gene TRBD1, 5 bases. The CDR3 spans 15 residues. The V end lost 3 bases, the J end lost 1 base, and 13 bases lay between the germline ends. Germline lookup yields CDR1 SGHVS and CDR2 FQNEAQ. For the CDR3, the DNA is TGTGCCAGCAGCTTGGAACTGGGGCCTTCCTACGAGCAGTACTTC. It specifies CASSLELGPSYEQYF.

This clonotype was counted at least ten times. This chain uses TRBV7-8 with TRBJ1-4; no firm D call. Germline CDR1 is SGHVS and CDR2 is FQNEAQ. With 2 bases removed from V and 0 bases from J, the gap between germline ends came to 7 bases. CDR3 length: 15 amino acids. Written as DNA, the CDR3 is TGTGCCAGCAGCTTATGGGGATCAACTAATGAAAAACTGTTTTTT. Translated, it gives CASSLWGSTNEKLFF.

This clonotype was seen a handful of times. CDR3 protein: CASSIRGTDLGYTF. DNA of the CDR3: TGTGCCAGCAGCATTAGGGGGACCGATCTTGGCTACACCTTC. The chain combines TRBV11-2 with TRBJ1-2, with D possibly matching TRBD1 (6 bases). V lost 5 bases, J lost 7 bases, and 17 bases lay in between. Germline assignment: CDR1 SGHAT and CDR2 FQNNGV. The CDR3 runs 14 residues.

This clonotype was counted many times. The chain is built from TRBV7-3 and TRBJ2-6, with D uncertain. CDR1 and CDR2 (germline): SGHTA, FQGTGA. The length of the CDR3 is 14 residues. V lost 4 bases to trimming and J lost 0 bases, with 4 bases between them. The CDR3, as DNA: TGTGCCAGCAGCTCCCTCTCTGGGGCCAACGTCCTGACTTTC. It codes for CASSSLSGANVLTF.

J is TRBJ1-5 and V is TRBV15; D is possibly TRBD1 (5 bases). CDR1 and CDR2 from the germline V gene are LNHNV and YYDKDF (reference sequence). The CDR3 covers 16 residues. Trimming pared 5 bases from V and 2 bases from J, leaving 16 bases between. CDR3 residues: CATSPRAGAGNQPQHF. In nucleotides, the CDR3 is TGTGCCACCAGCCCTCGCGCCGGGGCTGGCAATCAGCCCCAGCATTTT. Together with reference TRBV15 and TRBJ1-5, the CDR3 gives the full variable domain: DAMVIQNPRYQVTQFGKPVTLSCSQTLNHNVMYWYQQKSSQAPKLLFHYYDKDFNNEADTPDNFQSRRPNTSFCFLDIRSPGLGDTAMYLCATSPRAGAGNQPQHFGDGTRLSIL.

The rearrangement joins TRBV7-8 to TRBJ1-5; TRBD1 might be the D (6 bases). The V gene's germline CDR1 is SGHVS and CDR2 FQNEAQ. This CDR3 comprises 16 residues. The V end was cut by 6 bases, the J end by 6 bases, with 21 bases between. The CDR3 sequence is CASRSKGGVGSQPQHF. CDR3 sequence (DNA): TGTGCCAGCAGAAGTAAGGGGGGTGTGGGTAGTCAGCCCCAGCATTTT.

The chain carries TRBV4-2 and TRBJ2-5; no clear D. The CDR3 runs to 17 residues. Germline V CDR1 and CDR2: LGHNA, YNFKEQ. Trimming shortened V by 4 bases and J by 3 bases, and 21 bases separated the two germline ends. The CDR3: CASSRQLVGAIKETQYF. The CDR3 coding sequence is TGTGCCAGCAGCCGCCAGTTAGTCGGAGCCATCAAAGAGACCCAGTACTTC.

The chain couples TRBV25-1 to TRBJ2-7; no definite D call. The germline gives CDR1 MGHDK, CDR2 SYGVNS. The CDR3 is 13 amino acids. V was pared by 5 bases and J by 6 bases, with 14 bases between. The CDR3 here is CASSKSPASEQYF. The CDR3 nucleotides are TGTGCCAGCAGTAAGAGTCCTGCAAGCGAGCAGTACTTC.

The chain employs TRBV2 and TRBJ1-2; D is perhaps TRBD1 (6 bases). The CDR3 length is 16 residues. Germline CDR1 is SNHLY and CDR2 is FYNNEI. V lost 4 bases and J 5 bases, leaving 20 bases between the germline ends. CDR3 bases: TGTGCCAGCAGTGTACTGGACAAGGGACAACTATATGGCTACACCTTC. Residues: CASSVLDKGQLYGYTF.